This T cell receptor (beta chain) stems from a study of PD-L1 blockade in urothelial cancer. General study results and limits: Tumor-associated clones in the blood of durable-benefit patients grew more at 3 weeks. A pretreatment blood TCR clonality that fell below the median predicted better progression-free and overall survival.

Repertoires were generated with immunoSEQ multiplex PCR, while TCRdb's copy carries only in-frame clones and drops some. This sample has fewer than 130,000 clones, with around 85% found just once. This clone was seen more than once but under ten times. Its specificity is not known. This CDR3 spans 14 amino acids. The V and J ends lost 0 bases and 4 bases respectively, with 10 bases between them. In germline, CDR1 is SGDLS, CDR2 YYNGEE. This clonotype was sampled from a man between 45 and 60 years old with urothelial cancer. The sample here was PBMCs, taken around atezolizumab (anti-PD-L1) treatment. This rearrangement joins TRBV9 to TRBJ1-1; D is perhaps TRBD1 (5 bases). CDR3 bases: TGTGCCAGCAGCGTAGTCAGGGTTTCCACTGAAGCTTTCTTT. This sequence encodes CASSVVRVSTEAFF.